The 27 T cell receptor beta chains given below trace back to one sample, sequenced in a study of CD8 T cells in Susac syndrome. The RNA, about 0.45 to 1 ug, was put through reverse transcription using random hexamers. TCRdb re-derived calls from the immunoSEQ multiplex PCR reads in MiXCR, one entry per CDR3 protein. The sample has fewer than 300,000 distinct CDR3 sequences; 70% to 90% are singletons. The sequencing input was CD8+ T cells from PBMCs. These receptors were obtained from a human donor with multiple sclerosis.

The CDR3 sequence: CASSKKREEERNEQFF. The CDR3 DNA follows: TGTGCCAGCAGCAAAAAAAGGGAAGAGGAGAGGAATGAGCAGTTCTTC. V gene TRBV21-1 combines with J gene TRBJ2-1. TRBV21-1 is a pseudogene. The CDR3 extends over 16 amino acids.

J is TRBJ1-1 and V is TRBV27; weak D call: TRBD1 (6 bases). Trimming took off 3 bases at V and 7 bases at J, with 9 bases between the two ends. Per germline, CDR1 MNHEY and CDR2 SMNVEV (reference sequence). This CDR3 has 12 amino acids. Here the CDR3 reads CASSLGGREAFF. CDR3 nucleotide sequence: TGTGCCAGCAGTTTGGGGGGGCGTGAAGCTTTCTTT.

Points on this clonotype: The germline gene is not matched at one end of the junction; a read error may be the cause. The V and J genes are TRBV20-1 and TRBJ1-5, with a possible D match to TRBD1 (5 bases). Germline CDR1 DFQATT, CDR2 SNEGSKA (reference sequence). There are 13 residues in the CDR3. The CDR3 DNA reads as TGCGGTGCCGACGGGGGGAAGGGGCAGCCCCAGCATTTT. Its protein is CGADGGKGQPQHF.

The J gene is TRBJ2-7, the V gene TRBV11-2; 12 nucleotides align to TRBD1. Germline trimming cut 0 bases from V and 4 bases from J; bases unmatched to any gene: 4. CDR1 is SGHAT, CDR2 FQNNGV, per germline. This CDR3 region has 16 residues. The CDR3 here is CASSLERGQGAYEQYF. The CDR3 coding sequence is TGTGCCAGCAGCTTAGAACGGGGACAGGGGGCTTACGAGCAGTACTTC.

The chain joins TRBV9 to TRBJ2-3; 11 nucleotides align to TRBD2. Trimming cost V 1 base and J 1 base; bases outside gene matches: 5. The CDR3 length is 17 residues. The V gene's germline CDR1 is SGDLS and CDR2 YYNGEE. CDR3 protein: CASSVSSGRARTDTQYF. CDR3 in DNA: TGTGCCAGCAGCGTAAGTAGCGGGAGGGCCCGCACAGATACGCAGTATTTT.

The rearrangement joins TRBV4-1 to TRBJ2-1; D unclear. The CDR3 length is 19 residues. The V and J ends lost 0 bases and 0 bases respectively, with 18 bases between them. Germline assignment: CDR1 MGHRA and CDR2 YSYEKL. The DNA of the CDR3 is TGCGCCAGCAGCCAAGATAGGAACTCGGCCTTAAGCTCCTACAATGAGCAGTTCTTC. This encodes CASSQDRNSALSSYNEQFF.

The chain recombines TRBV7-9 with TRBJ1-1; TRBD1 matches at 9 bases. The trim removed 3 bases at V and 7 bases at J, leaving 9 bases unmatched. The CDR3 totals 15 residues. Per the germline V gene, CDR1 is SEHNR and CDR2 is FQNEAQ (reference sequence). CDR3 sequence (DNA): TGTGCCAGCAGCTTCTTGGGACAGGGCTACAGTGAAGCTTTCTTT. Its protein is CASSFLGQGYSEAFF.

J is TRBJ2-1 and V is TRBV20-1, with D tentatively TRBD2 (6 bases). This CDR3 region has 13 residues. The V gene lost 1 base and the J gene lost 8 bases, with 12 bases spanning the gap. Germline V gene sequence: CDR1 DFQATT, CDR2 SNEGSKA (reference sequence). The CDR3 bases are TGCAGTGCTAGAGGCTGGGAGGTCCATGAGCAGTTCTTC. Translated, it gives CSARGWEVHEQFF.

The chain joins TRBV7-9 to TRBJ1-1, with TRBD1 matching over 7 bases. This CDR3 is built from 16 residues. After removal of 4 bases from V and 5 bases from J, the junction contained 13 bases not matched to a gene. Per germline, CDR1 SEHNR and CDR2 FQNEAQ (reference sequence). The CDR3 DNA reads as TGTGCCAGCAGCTCCCCGCTGAGGGGGCTGGGGACTGAAGCTTTCTTT. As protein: CASSSPLRGLGTEAFF.

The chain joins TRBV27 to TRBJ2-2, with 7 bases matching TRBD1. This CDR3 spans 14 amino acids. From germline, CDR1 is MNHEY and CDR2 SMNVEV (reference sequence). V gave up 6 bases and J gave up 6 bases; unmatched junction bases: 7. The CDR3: CASSRLDRAGELFF. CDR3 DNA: TGTGCCAGCAGCCGCCTCGACAGGGCCGGGGAGCTGTTTTTT.

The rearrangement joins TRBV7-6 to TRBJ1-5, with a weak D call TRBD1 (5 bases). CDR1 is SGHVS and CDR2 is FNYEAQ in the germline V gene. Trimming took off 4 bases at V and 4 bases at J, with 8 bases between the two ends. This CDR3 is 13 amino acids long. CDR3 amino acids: CASSWGTNQPQHF. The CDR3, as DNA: TGTGCCAGCAGCTGGGGGACTAATCAGCCCCAGCATTTT. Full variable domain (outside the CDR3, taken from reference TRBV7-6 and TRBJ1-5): GAGVSQSPRYKVTKRGQDVALRCDPISGHVSLYWYRQALGQGPEFLTYFNYEAQQDKSGLPNDRFSAERPEGSISTLTIQRTEQRDSAMYRCASSWGTNQPQHFGDGTRLSIL.

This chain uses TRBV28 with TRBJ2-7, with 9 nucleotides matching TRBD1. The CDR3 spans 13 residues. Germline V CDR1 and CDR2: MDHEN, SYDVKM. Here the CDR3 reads CATTDRGGLEQYF. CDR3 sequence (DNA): TGTGCAACCACGGACAGGGGAGGATTGGAGCAGTACTTC.

This CDR3 reads CASVVSQAFF. The CDR3 DNA is TGTGCCAGCGTGGTCTCCCAAGCTTTCTTT. The chain couples TRBV2 to TRBJ1-1; D unclear. CDR1 and CDR2 from the germline V gene are SNHLY and FYNNEI. This CDR3 has 10 amino acids. V was pared by 8 bases and J by 9 bases, with 10 bases between.

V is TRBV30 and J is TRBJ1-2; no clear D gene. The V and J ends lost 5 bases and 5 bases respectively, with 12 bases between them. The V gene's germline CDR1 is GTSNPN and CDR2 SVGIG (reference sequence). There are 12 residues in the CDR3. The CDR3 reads CAWLRAGYGYTF. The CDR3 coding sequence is TGTGCCTGGCTACGGGCGGGTTATGGCTACACCTTC. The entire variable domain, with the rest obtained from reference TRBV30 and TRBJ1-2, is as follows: SQTIHQWPATLVQPVGSPLSLECTVEGTSNPNLYWYRQAAGRGLQLLFYSVGIGQISSEVPQNLSASRPQDRQFILSSKKLLLSDSGFYLCAWLRAGYGYTFGSGTRLTVV.

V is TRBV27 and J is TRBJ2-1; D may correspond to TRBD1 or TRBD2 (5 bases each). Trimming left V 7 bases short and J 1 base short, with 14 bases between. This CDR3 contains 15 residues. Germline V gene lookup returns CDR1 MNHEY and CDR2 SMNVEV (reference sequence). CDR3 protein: CASTPRGPSYNEQFF. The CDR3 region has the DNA TGTGCCAGCACCCCTCGGGGCCCTTCCTACAATGAGCAGTTCTTC.

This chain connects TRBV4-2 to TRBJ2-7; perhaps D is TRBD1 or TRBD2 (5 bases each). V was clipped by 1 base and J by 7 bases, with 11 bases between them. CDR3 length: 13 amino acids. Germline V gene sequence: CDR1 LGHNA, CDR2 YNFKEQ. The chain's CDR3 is CASSQGSGLEQYF. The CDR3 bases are TGTGCCAGCAGCCAAGGGTCGGGGCTTGAGCAGTACTTC.

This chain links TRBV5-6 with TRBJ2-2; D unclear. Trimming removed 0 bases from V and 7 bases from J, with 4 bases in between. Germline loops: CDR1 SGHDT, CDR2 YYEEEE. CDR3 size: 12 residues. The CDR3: CASSLDGGELFF. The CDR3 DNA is TGTGCCAGCAGCTTGGATGGCGGGGAGCTGTTTTTT.

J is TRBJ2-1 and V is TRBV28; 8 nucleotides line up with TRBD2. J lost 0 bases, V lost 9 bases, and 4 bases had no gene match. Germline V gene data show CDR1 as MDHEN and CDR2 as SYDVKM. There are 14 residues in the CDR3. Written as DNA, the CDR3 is TGTGCCAGTTTAGCGGGAAGCTCCTACAATGAGCAGTTCTTC. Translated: CASLAGSSYNEQFF.

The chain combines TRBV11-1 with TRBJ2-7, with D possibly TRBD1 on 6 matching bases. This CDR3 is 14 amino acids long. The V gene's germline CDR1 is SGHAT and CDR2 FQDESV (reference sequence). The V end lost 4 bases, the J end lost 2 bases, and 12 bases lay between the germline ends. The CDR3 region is CASSSMGHPYEQYF. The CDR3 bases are TGTGCCAGCAGCTCCATGGGACACCCCTACGAGCAGTACTTC.

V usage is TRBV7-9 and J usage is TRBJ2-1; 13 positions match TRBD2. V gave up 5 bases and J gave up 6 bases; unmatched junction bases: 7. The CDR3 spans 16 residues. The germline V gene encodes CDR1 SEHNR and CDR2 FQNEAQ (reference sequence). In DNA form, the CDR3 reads TGTGCCAGCAGCACCCGGACTAGCGGGAGACGCAATGAGCAGTTCTTC. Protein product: CASSTRTSGRRNEQFF.

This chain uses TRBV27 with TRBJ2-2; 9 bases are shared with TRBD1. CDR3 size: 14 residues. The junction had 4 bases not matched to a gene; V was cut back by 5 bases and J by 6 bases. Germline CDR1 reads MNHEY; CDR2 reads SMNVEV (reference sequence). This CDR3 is CASSEQGAAGELFF. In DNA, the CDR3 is TGTGCCAGCAGTGAACAGGGGGCGGCCGGGGAGCTGTTTTTT.

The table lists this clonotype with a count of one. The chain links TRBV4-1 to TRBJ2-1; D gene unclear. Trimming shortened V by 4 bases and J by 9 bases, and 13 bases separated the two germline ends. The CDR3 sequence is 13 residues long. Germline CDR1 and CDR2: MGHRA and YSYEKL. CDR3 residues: CASSPPLDPEQFF. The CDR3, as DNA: TGCGCCAGCAGCCCCCCTTTGGACCCTGAGCAGTTCTTC.

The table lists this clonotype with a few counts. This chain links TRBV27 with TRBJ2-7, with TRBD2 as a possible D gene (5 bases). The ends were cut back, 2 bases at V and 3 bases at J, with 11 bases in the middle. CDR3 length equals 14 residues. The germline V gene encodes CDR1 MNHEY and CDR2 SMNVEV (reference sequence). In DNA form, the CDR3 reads TGTGCCAGCAGTTTAGCGGGTAGGGTCTACGAGCAGTACTTC. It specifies CASSLAGRVYEQYF.

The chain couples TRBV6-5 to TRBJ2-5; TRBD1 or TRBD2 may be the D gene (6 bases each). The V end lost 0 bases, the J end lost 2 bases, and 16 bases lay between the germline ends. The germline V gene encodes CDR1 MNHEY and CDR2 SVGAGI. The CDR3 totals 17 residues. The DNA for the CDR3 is TGTGCCAGCAGTTACTCTTACAGGGTCGGAGGGCAAGAGACCCAGTACTTC. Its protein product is CASSYSYRVGGQETQYF.

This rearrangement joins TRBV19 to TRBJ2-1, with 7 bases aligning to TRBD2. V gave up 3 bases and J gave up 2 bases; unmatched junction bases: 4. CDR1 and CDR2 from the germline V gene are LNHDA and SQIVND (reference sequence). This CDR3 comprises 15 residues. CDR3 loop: CASSMGGAPYNEQFF. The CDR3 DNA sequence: TGTGCCAGTAGTATGGGAGGGGCACCCTACAATGAGCAGTTCTTC.

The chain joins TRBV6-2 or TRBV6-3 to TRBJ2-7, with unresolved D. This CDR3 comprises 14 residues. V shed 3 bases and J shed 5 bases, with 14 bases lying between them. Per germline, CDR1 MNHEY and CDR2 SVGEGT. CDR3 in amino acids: CASSYFSSDHEQYF. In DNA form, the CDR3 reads TGTGCCAGCAGTTATTTCTCTAGTGATCACGAGCAGTACTTC.

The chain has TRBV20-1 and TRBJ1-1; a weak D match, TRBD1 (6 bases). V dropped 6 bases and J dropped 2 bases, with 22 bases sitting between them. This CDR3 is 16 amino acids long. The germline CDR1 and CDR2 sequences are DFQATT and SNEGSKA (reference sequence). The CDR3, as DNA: TGCAGTGCAAAACCGGGACACCTGGACGGAAACACTGAAGCTTTCTTT. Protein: CSAKPGHLDGNTEAFF.